This TCR beta chain was sequenced for a study of blood T cell repertoires in COVID-19. Study at large: The United States, Italy and Spain were the sources of the acute and convalescent COVID-19 samples. Sources were T cells, B-cell-depleted T cells, or PBMCs; the material itself was cDNA or gDNA.

How the authors handled the data: Reference gene primer amplification in the assay estimated nucleated cell counts. Method: immunoSEQ multiplex PCR; TCRdb's copy keeps in-frame clones and lacks some. Clone size and V and J calls were adopted from that table, with D and trimming inferred from the DNA. The table lists about 120,000 clones, 90% of them singletons. Sequenced material: peripheral blood. The receptor was derived from a man aged 50 or older with active COVID-19.

CDR3 amino acids: CASSLAGTALQETQYF. The CDR3 DNA is TGCGCCAGCAGCTTGGCAGGGACAGCCCTACAAGAGACCCAGTACTTC. The chain carries TRBV5-1 and TRBJ2-5; 7 nucleotides match TRBD1. The CDR3 sequence is 16 residues long. V gave up 0 bases and J gave up 2 bases; unmatched junction bases: 7. Per germline, CDR1 SGHRS and CDR2 YFSETQ.